This is a list of T cell receptor beta chains from one sample in a study of T-cell memory formation after mild COVID-19. One entry per CDR3 protein results from TCRdb running MiXCR on the 5' RACE reads. This sample carries around 160,000 distinct CDR3 sequences, approximately 10% of them seen once, and the ten largest clones take about 3.5%. The material sequenced was PBMCs or a T cell subset sorted from them (not recorded which). The source of these receptors is a man aged 18 to 29 who had mild COVID-19 (a few samples of this study predate the infection). Cell type and time point are not known. The CDR3 runs from the conserved cysteine through the conserved F or W. A D gene is named only where the DNA matches it firmly. Part of the rows lack a size; the others show once, few, many or a class for expanded clones.

j_call d_call v_call clone_size cdr3_nt cdr3_aa
TRBJ2-5 TRBD1 TRBV12-5 few TGTGCTAGTGGTTGGGGACAGCTGGGGGAGACCCAGTACTTC CASGWGQLGETQYF
TRBJ1-1 - TRBV7-9 - TGTGCCAGCAGCCCAGGATTGGGGGGCGACACTGAAGCTTTCTTT CASSPGLGGDTEAFF
TRBJ1-5 - TRBV5-1 few TGCGCCAGCAGCGTTCAGGGGACCGCGGAGCCCCAGCATTTT CASSVQGTAEPQHF
TRBJ2-3 - TRBV20-1 few TGCAGCCTGGACAGCACAGATACGCAGTATTTT CSLDSTDTQYF
TRBJ2-3 - TRBV6-2/TRBV6-3 - TGTGCCAGCATCAACAGGGAGGCTAGCACGCAGTATTTT CASINREASTQYF
TRBJ2-3 TRBD2 TRBV4-3 - TGCGCCAGCAGCCAAGATCCAGCGGGGAAATACACAGATACGCAGTATTTT CASSQDPAGKYTDTQYF
TRBJ1-4 - TRBV11-1 - TGTGCCAGCAGCTACGGACGGGTTAATGAAAAACTGTTTTTT CASSYGRVNEKLFF
TRBJ2-3 TRBD1 TRBV20-1 - TGCAGTGCTAGAGATGGACAGGGGGTCACAGATACGCAGTATTTT CSARDGQGVTDTQYF
TRBJ2-3 - TRBV5-8 few TGTGCCAGCAGCTCCCCCGGGGTTGGGACAGATACGCAGTATTTT CASSSPGVGTDTQYF
TRBJ1-1 - TRBV5-1 few TGCGCCAGCAGGACTGACGGGGACACTGAAGCTTTCTTT CASRTDGDTEAFF
TRBJ2-3 - TRBV6-5 - TGTGCCAGCAGTTATCAGCCGGGGAACACAGATACGCAGTATTTT CASSYQPGNTDTQYF
TRBJ2-4 - TRBV19 few TGTGCCAGCCGAGACCTAGCCAAAAACATTCAGTACTTC CASRDLAKNIQYF
TRBJ1-5 - TRBV6-6 few TGTGCCAGCAGTTCCCCCGGACTCCCCGAATCCAATCAGCCCCAGCATTTT CASSSPGLPESNQPQHF
TRBJ2-3 TRBD1 TRBV12-5 - TGTGCTAGTGGACGAGAGACAGGGACAGATACGCAGTATTTT CASGRETGTDTQYF
TRBJ1-1 TRBD1 TRBV6-6 - TGTGCCAGCACCCGGCGGGACAGGGGGACTGAAGCTTTCTTT CASTRRDRGTEAFF
TRBJ1-3 TRBD1 TRBV10-3 - TGTGCCATCATGGAGGGGGCAAACACCATATATTTT CAIMEGANTIYF
TRBJ2-1 TRBD1 TRBV7-9 - TGTGCCAGCAGCCCGAGGGACAGGCGTAATGAGCAGTTCTTC CASSPRDRRNEQFF
TRBJ1-2 TRBD1 TRBV7-2 - TGTGCCAGCTATCCGCGACAGGGGGCCGATGGCTACACCTTC CASYPRQGADGYTF
TRBJ2-7 - TRBV27 few TGTGCCAGCAGTTTAAGGGTCAGGGCAGCAACATCCTACGAGCAGTACTTC CASSLRVRAATSYEQYF
TRBJ2-2 TRBD1 TRBV5-1 - TGCGCCAGCAGCCCGGGACAGGGCTTAGTCGGGGAGCTGTTTTTT CASSPGQGLVGELFF
TRBJ2-1 - TRBV7-3 - TGTGCCAGCAGCTTAACAGCCCCCGGGACGGGGACAGAGCAGTTCTTC CASSLTAPGTGTEQFF
TRBJ2-5 - TRBV10-3 few TGTGCCATCAGTGACAGAAGACAAGAGACCCAGTACTTC CAISDRRQETQYF
TRBJ1-1 - TRBV11-1 few TGTGCCAGCAGCTTTTTTCACACTGAAGCTTTCTTT CASSFFHTEAFF
TRBJ2-5 - TRBV7-3 many TGTGCCAGCAGCCCCCAAGGACAAGAGACCCAGTACTTC CASSPQGQETQYF
TRBJ2-4 - TRBV18 many TGTGCCAGCTCACCAGATCTAGCCAAAAACATTCAGTACTTC CASSPDLAKNIQYF
TRBJ2-7 - TRBV27 many TGTGCCAGCGGCTACTACGAGCAGTACTTC CASGYYEQYF
TRBJ2-3 - TRBV9 few TGTGCCAGCAGCGTAGCACCAACCACAGATACGCAGTATTTT CASSVAPTTDTQYF
TRBJ1-2 - TRBV7-9 - TGTGCCAGCAGTCTCGGACGGTATGGCTACACCTTC CASSLGRYGYTF
TRBJ2-7 TRBD1 TRBV4-3 - TGCGCCAGCAGCCAAGCACGGACAGGCTTCTCCTACGAGCAGTACTTC CASSQARTGFSYEQYF
TRBJ1-6 TRBD1 TRBV2 - TGTGCCAGCAGATCTCTCCGGGACAGAAATTCACCCCTCCACTTT CASRSLRDRNSPLHF
TRBJ2-5 TRBD1 TRBV7-9 few TGTGCCAGCAGCGCGGGACAGGGTCCCCAAGAGACCCAGTACTTC CASSAGQGPQETQYF
TRBJ1-4 - TRBV12-3/TRBV12-4 - TGTGCCAGCAGCCCGGGGCCGAATAATGAAAAACTGTTTTTT CASSPGPNNEKLFF
TRBJ1-2 - TRBV6-5 many TGTGCCAGCAGTCTTGGACGGCTAAACTATGGCTACACCTTC CASSLGRLNYGYTF
TRBJ2-7 TRBD1 TRBV6-5 few TGTGCCAGCACCAGGGACAGGGGGGGCGAGCAGTACTTC CASTRDRGGEQYF
TRBJ1-1 TRBD1 TRBV27 many TGTGCCAGCAGTTCCGGCGGGACAGGGAACACTGAAGCTTTCTTT CASSSGGTGNTEAFF
TRBJ2-5 - TRBV20-1 few TGCAGTGCGAAGGGGGGCCCCGAGACCCAGTACTTC CSAKGGPETQYF
TRBJ2-5 - TRBV19 few TGTGCCAGTAGTAGGATCACCGGGGCAAATCAAGAGACCCAGTACTTC CASSRITGANQETQYF
TRBJ2-5 TRBD1 TRBV20-1 - TGCAGTGCTAGAGATGGGCAGGGGGCTAGGGAGACCCAGTACTTC CSARDGQGARETQYF
TRBJ2-3 TRBD1 TRBV3-1 few TGTGCCAGCAGCCAAGGCGTGGACAGGGAAGATACGCAGTATTTT CASSQGVDREDTQYF
TRBJ2-3 TRBD1 TRBV5-1 few TGCGCCAGCAGCTCGACAGGGAACACAGATACGCAGTATTTT CASSSTGNTDTQYF
TRBJ2-2 TRBD2 TRBV7-9 - TGTGCCAGCAGCTTAGTGGGGACTACGAACACCGGGGAGCTGTTTTTT CASSLVGTTNTGELFF
TRBJ1-6 - TRBV12-3/TRBV12-4 - TGTGCCAGCAGTTTAGCGCAGTCAGGAAAGTTGTTTTCACCCCTCCACTTT CASSLAQSGKLFSPLHF
TRBJ2-2 - TRBV7-3 few TGTGCCAGCAGCGTGCAGGGTTTCGGGGAGCTGTTTTTT CASSVQGFGELFF
TRBJ1-6 TRBD1 TRBV20-1 - TGCAGTGCTCCCCCCTCCGGGACAGGAAATTCACCCCTCCACTTT CSAPPSGTGNSPLHF
TRBJ2-5 - TRBV6-2/TRBV6-3 once TGTGCCATCGTTAGCGGAGAGACCCAGTACTTC CAIVSGETQYF
TRBJ1-1 - TRBV12-3/TRBV12-4 many TGTGCCAGCAGACCCAGGGCGAACACTGAAGCTTTCTTT CASRPRANTEAFF
TRBJ1-5 - TRBV12-3/TRBV12-4 few TGTGCCAGCAAGCGGGGGTCAGGTCAGCCCCAGCATTTT CASKRGSGQPQHF
TRBJ2-5 - TRBV20-1 - TGCAGTGCTGGGAAAGTGACCCAAGAGACCCAGTACTTC CSAGKVTQETQYF
TRBJ2-1 TRBD2 TRBV12-3/TRBV12-4 many TGTGCCAGCAGTACCGGACTAGCGGAGCAGTTCTTC CASSTGLAEQFF
TRBJ2-3 - TRBV15 few TGTGCCACCAGCAGAGATGACGACAGAGCTACAGATACGCAGTATTTT CATSRDDDRATDTQYF
TRBJ1-5 - TRBV4-3 few TGCGCCAGCAGCCAAGGCTTTAACAAAGATCAGCCCCAGCATTTT CASSQGFNKDQPQHF
TRBJ1-6 - TRBV18 few TGTGCCAGCTCACCGTGGGACGGCGAAAATTCACCCCTCCACTTT CASSPWDGENSPLHF
TRBJ2-5 TRBD1 TRBV5-1 - TGCGCCAGCAGAAGTCACAGGGGCGAGGAGACCCAGTACTTC CASRSHRGEETQYF
TRBJ2-3 - TRBV28 - TGTGCCAGCAGTTCCCCCTGGGCGCGCACAGATACGCAGTATTTT CASSSPWARTDTQYF